The 30 T cell receptor beta chains in this list originate from one sample, sequenced in a study of beta chain features in type 1 diabetes. The entirety of the isolated RNA underwent reverse transcription, so expressed TCRB transcripts were sequenced. Sequencing used immunoSEQ multiplex PCR; TCRdb keeps in-frame clones, though not all of them. This sample has about 290,000 clones, with under 8.5% found just once. Sample: central memory CD4+ T cells from blood. These receptors all stem from a woman under 30 in good health.

This clone has at least ten counts. Written as DNA, the CDR3 is TGTGCCAGCAGCGACCCGGCAGGGGGCTTCACTGAAGCTTTCTTT. Translated, it gives CASSDPAGGFTEAFF. The V gene is TRBV7-2, the J gene TRBJ1-1; 8 positions match TRBD1. Trimming at V came to 5 bases and at J to 4 bases, leaving 9 bases not matched to a gene. Per the germline V gene, CDR1 is SGHTA and CDR2 is FQGNSA. This CDR3 has 15 residues.

This clone was detected only a few times. The rearrangement links TRBV5-4 to TRBJ2-5, with 8 bases fitting TRBD2. Germline V lookup: CDR1 SGHNT, CDR2 YYREEE (reference sequence). The length of the CDR3 is 16 residues. V lost 0 bases to trimming and J lost 5 bases; unmatched junction nucleotides: 9. CDR3 residues: CASSLVVAGGLETQYF. For the CDR3, the DNA is TGTGCCAGCAGCTTGGTAGTGGCGGGAGGATTGGAGACCCAGTACTTC.

This clone was detected a few times. This chain joins TRBV20-1 and TRBJ2-1; no definite D call. Germline CDR1 reads DFQATT; CDR2 reads SNEGSKA (reference sequence). V lost 4 bases and J lost 5, with 3 bases in between. The CDR3 is 10 residues long. CDR3 DNA sequence: TGCAGTGCTACAGACAATGAGCAGTTCTTC. This encodes CSATDNEQFF.

The gene calls are TRBV10-3 and TRBJ1-2; 8 bases align to TRBD1. Trimming removed 5 bases from V and 10 bases from J; junction bases left unmatched: 9. The CDR3 spans 13 residues. Germline V gene sequence: CDR1 ENHRY, CDR2 SYGVKD. This chain's CDR3 is CAISLREGQVYTF. The CDR3 DNA is TGTGCCATCAGTCTCCGCGAGGGACAGGTCTACACCTTC.

The sample holds many counts of this clone. The V gene is TRBV7-2, the J gene TRBJ2-7; 8 bases line up with TRBD2. Per the germline V gene, CDR1 is SGHTA and CDR2 is FQGNSA. The CDR3 consists of 15 residues. Unmatched junction bases numbered 8, after V lost 1 base and J lost 6 bases. CDR3 in amino acids: CASSLDTGGPGEQYF. As DNA, the CDR3 is TGTGCCAGCAGCTTAGATACGGGAGGGCCCGGCGAGCAGTACTTC. The whole variable domain, remainder taken from reference TRBV7-2 and TRBJ2-7, is GAGVSQSPSNKVTEKGKDVELRCDPISGHTALYWYRQSLGQGLEFLIYFQGNSAPDKSGLPSDRFSAERTGGSVSTLTIQRTQQEDSAVYLCASSLDTGGPGEQYFGPGTRLTVT.

This clone was detected only once. The genes are TRBV7-2 and TRBJ1-2; a possible D gene is TRBD1 (5 bases). Germline V lookup: CDR1 SGHTA, CDR2 FQGNSA. This CDR3 is 14 amino acids long. The V end was cut by 6 bases, the J end by 4 bases, with 15 bases between. This CDR3 is CASRDPGRGYGYTF. The CDR3 nucleotides are TGTGCCAGCAGGGATCCGGGAAGGGGCTATGGCTACACCTTC.

DNA for the CDR3: TGTGCCAGCAGCTTAATGGGACAGGGGGCGAGTGAGCAGTTCTTC. Protein: CASSLMGQGASEQFF. The chain has TRBV7-2 and TRBJ2-1, with TRBD1 matching over 12 bases. The CDR3 contains 15 residues. CDR1 is SGHTA and CDR2 is FQGNSA in the germline V gene. Losses at the gene ends were 2 bases for V and 9 bases for J; bases not matched to a gene: 5.

This clone has more than one count but fewer than ten. Here the CDR3 DNA reads TGTGCCAGCAGCCCACAGGGGGCTAGAACAGATACGCAGTATTTT. This sequence encodes CASSPQGARTDTQYF. The J gene is TRBJ2-3, the V gene TRBV7-9; 9 bases line up with TRBD1. In germline, CDR1 is SEHNR, CDR2 FQNEAQ (reference sequence). Trimming cost V 5 bases and J 3 bases; bases outside gene matches: 6. The length of the CDR3 is 15 residues. The whole variable domain, filled in from reference TRBV7-9 and TRBJ2-3, reads DTGVSQNPRHKITKRGQNVTFRCDPISEHNRLYWYRQTLGQGPEFLTYFQNEAQLEKSRLLSDRFSAERPKGSFSTLEIQRTEQGDSAMYLCASSPQGARTDTQYFGPGTRLTVL.

The chain recombines TRBV4-2 with TRBJ2-3, with a tentative D call TRBD2 (6 bases). This CDR3 has 15 residues. Germline CDR1 reads LGHNA; CDR2 reads YNFKEQ. The V end lost 1 base, the J end lost 0 bases, and 8 bases lay between the germline ends. CDR3 protein: CASSQVGTSTDTQYF. CDR3 DNA: TGTGCCAGCAGCCAAGTAGGGACTAGCACAGATACGCAGTATTTT.

This chain joins TRBV7-9 and TRBJ1-2; tentatively, D is TRBD1 (5 bases). The V and J ends lost 4 bases and 4 bases respectively, with 10 bases between them. The CDR3 totals 13 residues. Germline V gives CDR1 SEHNR, CDR2 FQNEAQ (reference sequence). This CDR3 reads CASSSGGFYGYTF. The CDR3, as DNA: TGTGCCAGCAGCTCTGGGGGATTCTATGGCTACACCTTC.

This clone was seen more than once but under ten times. This rearrangement joins TRBV7-2 to TRBJ1-2; no reliable D call. Trimming pared 6 bases from V and 4 bases from J, leaving 15 bases between. CDR1 and CDR2 from the germline V gene are SGHTA and FQGNSA. CDR3 size: 14 residues. The DNA for the CDR3 is TGTGCCAGCAGGGACGGGTGGCTGACCTATGGCTACACCTTC. It yields the protein CASRDGWLTYGYTF.

The chain carries TRBV13 and TRBJ2-5; D possibly corresponds to TRBD2 (6 bases). The J call may be in error: the DNA end matches TRBJ2-7 better. The germline gives CDR1 PRHDT, CDR2 FYEKMQ (reference sequence). The CDR3 sequence is 15 residues long. DNA of the CDR3: TGTGCCAGCAGCTTAGTTGCGGGAAGGTCCTACGAGCAGTACTTC. Translating it yields CASSLVAGRSYEQYF.

The rearrangement joins TRBV2 to TRBJ2-4; no firm D call. Trimming took 8 bases from V and 1 from J, leaving 9 bases between them. Germline V gene data show CDR1 as SNHLY and CDR2 as FYNNEI. The CDR3 runs 13 residues. The CDR3 region is CASVETAKNIQYF. The CDR3 nucleotides are TGTGCCAGCGTGGAAACGGCCAAAAACATTCAGTACTTC.

The chain carries TRBV6-5 and TRBJ1-5, with D maybe TRBD1 (5 bases). V lost 7 bases and J lost 0, with 13 bases in between. CDR3 length: 15 residues. CDR1 MNHEY and CDR2 SVGAGI come from the germline V gene. DNA for the CDR3: TGTGCCAGCAATCCCGCAGGGAATAGCAATCAGCCCCAGCATTTT. It specifies CASNPAGNSNQPQHF.

The chain joins TRBV2 to TRBJ1-2; TRBD1 is a possible D gene (5 bases). Per germline, CDR1 SNHLY and CDR2 FYNNEI. The CDR3 length is 13 residues. Trimming removed 6 bases from V and 4 bases from J, with 12 bases in between. The CDR3 here is CASRQGFGYGYTF. The DNA for the CDR3 is TGTGCCAGCAGGCAGGGTTTTGGCTATGGCTACACCTTC.

This clone showed up just a few times. The chain employs TRBV30 and TRBJ2-1; 7 bases match TRBD1. V was pared by 6 bases and J by 4 bases, with 3 bases of the junction left unmatched. Germline V gene lookup returns CDR1 GTSNPN and CDR2 SVGIG (reference sequence). This CDR3 comprises 12 residues. This CDR3 reads CACAGGYNEQFF. The CDR3 bases are TGTGCCTGTGCAGGGGGATACAATGAGCAGTTCTTC.

The chain recombines TRBV6-5 with TRBJ2-7; 10 nucleotides match TRBD2. The germline CDR1 and CDR2 sequences are MNHEY and SVGAGI. Unmatched junction bases numbered 12, after V lost 10 bases and J lost 3 bases. CDR3 length: 15 residues. CDR3 sequence: CATRRVSGGFYEQYV. The DNA for the CDR3 is TGTGCCACACGAAGGGTTAGCGGGGGGTTCTACGAGCAGTACGTC.

In its sample, this clone was seen a few times. This chain uses TRBV7-9 with TRBJ1-2; maybe TRBD1 (6 bases). The germline gives CDR1 SEHNR, CDR2 FQNEAQ (reference sequence). Trimming removed 4 bases at V and 6 bases at J, with 12 bases between. This CDR3 spans 13 amino acids. CDR3 nucleotide sequence: TGTGCCAGCAGCTCCGACAGGCGGAATGGCTACACCTTC. This encodes CASSSDRRNGYTF.

As for this clone: Other DNA sequences within the sample encode an identical CDR3. J is TRBJ1-5 and V is TRBV30; D perhaps matches TRBD1 (5 bases). Germline V gene lookup returns CDR1 GTSNPN and CDR2 SVGIG (reference sequence). V lost 0 bases and J lost 5, with 8 bases in between. This CDR3 region has 13 residues. CDR3 amino acids: CAWSVRGDQPQHF. CDR3 bases: TGTGCCTGGAGTGTACGGGGGGATCAGCCCCAGCATTTT.

This clone was detected many times. The chain recombines TRBV28 with TRBJ2-5, with a possible D match to TRBD1 (5 bases). V dropped 3 bases and J dropped 8 bases, with 16 bases sitting between them. Germline V lookup: CDR1 MDHEN, CDR2 SYDVKM. The CDR3 is 14 amino acids. The CDR3 coding sequence is TGTGCCAGCAGTTTGCCCGCAGGGTCTAAAACCCAGTACTTC. It codes for CASSLPAGSKTQYF.

The rearrangement uses TRBV4-1 and TRBJ2-6, with a tentative D call TRBD2 (5 bases). The CDR3 covers 17 residues. Germline V gives CDR1 MGHRA, CDR2 YSYEKL. V was pared by 0 bases and J by 0 bases, with 9 bases between. The CDR3 bases are TGCGCCAGCAGCCAAGAAAAGGAGGCCTCTGGGGCCAACGTCCTGACTTTC. It codes for CASSQEKEASGANVLTF.

The chain links TRBV4-1 to TRBJ1-5; possibly TRBD1 for D (6 bases). Per germline, CDR1 MGHRA and CDR2 YSYEKL. Trimming cost V 4 bases and J 5 bases, with 21 bases left between them. This CDR3 is 17 amino acids long. CDR3: CASSRGQRQVGDQPQHF. In nucleotides, the CDR3 is TGCGCCAGCAGCCGTGGACAGCGTCAAGTGGGGGATCAGCCCCAGCATTTT.

This clone was seen only a few times. The genes are TRBV15 and TRBJ2-3; a weak D match, TRBD1 (6 bases). Deletions cut 3 bases from V and 0 bases from J, with 10 bases between. The CDR3 is made up of 15 amino acids. Germline values: CDR1 LNHNV, CDR2 YYDKDF (reference sequence). CDR3 residues: CATSSQQGSTDTQYF. The CDR3 nucleotides read TGTGCCACCAGCAGCCAACAGGGAAGCACAGATACGCAGTATTTT.

This clone was observed a handful of times. J is TRBJ1-1 and V is TRBV7-2; no firm D call. The germline gives CDR1 SGHTA, CDR2 FQGNSA. The length of the CDR3 is 13 residues. The ends were cut back, 3 bases at V and 2 bases at J, with 7 bases in the middle. CDR3 region: CASSFFGNTEAFF. CDR3 in DNA: TGTGCCAGCAGCTTTTTTGGAAACACTGAAGCTTTCTTT.

V gene TRBV5-1 combines with J gene TRBJ2-1, with D unclear. Deletions cut 6 bases from V and 2 bases from J, with 9 bases between. The germline V gene encodes CDR1 SGHRS and CDR2 YFSETQ. This CDR3 contains 13 residues. CDR3 loop: CASIAETYNEQFF. In DNA, the CDR3 is TGCGCCAGCATCGCGGAAACCTACAATGAGCAGTTCTTC. The variable domain in full, with the rest retrieved from reference TRBV5-1 and TRBJ2-1, is KAGVTQTPRYLIKTRGQQVTLSCSPISGHRSVSWYQQTPGQGLQFLFEYFSETQRNKGNFPGRFSGRQFSNSRSEMNVSTLELGDSALYLCASIAETYNEQFFGPGTRLTVL.

This clone occurred a few times. This chain joins TRBV29-1 and TRBJ2-3; D not certain. Germline assignment: CDR1 SQVTM and CDR2 ANQGSEA. The V and J ends lost 3 bases and 0 bases respectively, with 7 bases between them. The CDR3 has 13 amino acids. The CDR3 nucleotides read TGCAGCGTTGACGCATTTAGCACAGATACGCAGTATTTT. Encoded protein: CSVDAFSTDTQYF.

The chain joins TRBV29-1 to TRBJ2-5; D is possibly TRBD1 (6 bases). Germline CDR1 SQVTM, CDR2 ANQGSEA. This CDR3 comprises 15 residues. V gave up 5 bases and J gave up 4 bases, with 20 bases separating them. The CDR3: CSVRPGPGARETQYF. CDR3 coding DNA: TGCAGCGTTCGCCCGGGGCCAGGGGCACGAGAGACCCAGTACTTC.

The sample holds a few counts of this clone. The chain couples TRBV19 to TRBJ1-5; TRBD1 agrees at 8 bases. Trimming cost V 8 bases and J 5 bases; bases outside gene matches: 5. Germline V lookup: CDR1 LNHDA, CDR2 SQIVND (reference sequence). The CDR3 runs 13 residues. CDR3 sequence (DNA): TGTGCCAGTCGCGACAGGGGATATCAGCCCCAGCATTTT. Protein: CASRDRGYQPQHF.

This clone was found many times. The chain employs TRBV11-2 and TRBJ1-1; no firm D call. The V gene lost 1 base and the J gene lost 0 bases, with 12 bases spanning the gap. This CDR3 has 16 residues. Germline CDR1 SGHAT, CDR2 FQNNGV. The CDR3 coding sequence is TGTGCCAGCAGCTTAGTCGAAGGACGCTTGAACACTGAAGCTTTCTTT. Protein sequence: CASSLVEGRLNTEAFF.

The V and J genes are TRBV6-5 and TRBJ2-3, with no clear D. The length of the CDR3 is 13 residues. Trimming shortened V by 4 bases and J by 0 bases, and 5 bases separated the two germline ends. Germline CDR1 MNHEY, CDR2 SVGAGI. CDR3 coding DNA: TGTGCCAGCAGTTCTGGCAGCACAGATACGCAGTATTTT. The encoded protein is CASSSGSTDTQYF.